These 20 T cell receptor beta chains share one sample of origin, sequenced in a study of beta chain features in type 1 diabetes. Expressed TCRB transcripts got sequenced, as all isolated RNA was reverse transcribed. The data were produced by immunoSEQ multiplex PCR, yet TCRdb's version contains in-frame clones alone and is incomplete. The sample lists roughly 310,000 clones; more than 9.5% were seen once. The sequenced material came from naive CD4+ T cells from blood. Receptors were obtained from a woman aged 25 to 39 in good health.

To note about this clone: The sample holds other DNA sequences that translate to the same CDR3. This rearrangement joins TRBV28 to TRBJ2-3, with D perhaps matching TRBD2 (6 bases). CDR3 length equals 14 residues. V was shortened by 3 bases and J by 2 bases, with 9 bases between the two germline ends. Germline V gene data show CDR1 as MDHEN and CDR2 as SYDVKM. CDR3 residues: CASSFSGSTDTQYF. The CDR3 nucleotides are TGTGCCAGCAGTTTTAGCGGATCCACAGATACGCAGTATTTT.

V usage is TRBV20-1 and J usage is TRBJ2-7; D unresolved. V was shortened by 5 bases and J by 5 bases, with 10 bases between the two germline ends. Germline CDR1 DFQATT, CDR2 SNEGSKA (reference sequence). CDR3 length: 11 amino acids. The CDR3: CSARVVHEQYF. As DNA, the CDR3 is TGCAGTGCTCGAGTAGTCCACGAGCAGTACTTC.

In its sample, this clone was seen a few times. The CDR3 nucleotides read TGCGCCAGCAGCCCCCGGGACAGAGCCTCTGGGGCCAACGTCCTGACTTTC. Translating it yields CASSPRDRASGANVLTF. This chain links TRBV5-1 with TRBJ2-6, with TRBD1 identical over 7 bases. Germline V gene lookup returns CDR1 SGHRS and CDR2 YFSETQ. The V and J ends lost 4 bases and 0 bases, in that order; junction bases with no gene match: 7. CDR3 size: 17 residues. Drawing the rest from reference TRBV5-1 and TRBJ2-6, the complete variable domain is KAGVTQTPRYLIKTRGQQVTLSCSPISGHRSVSWYQQTPGQGLQFLFEYFSETQRNKGNFPGRFSGRQFSNSRSEMNVSTLELGDSALYLCASSPRDRASGANVLTFGAGSRLTVL.

The rearrangement links TRBV30 to TRBJ1-1; TRBD1 aligns across 11 bases. The CDR3 has 13 residues. Germline CDR1 and CDR2: GTSNPN and SVGIG (reference sequence). V was pared by 8 bases and J by 4 bases, with 6 bases of the junction left unmatched. The CDR3 DNA sequence: TGTGCCGGGGGACAGGGGGAAGGCACTGAAGCTTTCTTT. Translated, it gives CAGGQGEGTEAFF.

The chain uses TRBV9 and TRBJ2-1, with 7 nucleotides matching TRBD2. V gave up 4 bases and J gave up 7 bases; unmatched junction bases: 14. The CDR3 runs to 16 residues. CDR1 and CDR2 (germline): SGDLS, YYNGEE. CDR3 protein: CASSRLPSGPGNEQFF. The CDR3 DNA reads TGTGCCAGCAGCCGCCTGCCTAGCGGCCCGGGGAATGAGCAGTTCTTC.

In its sample, this clone was seen a few times. J is TRBJ2-4 and V is TRBV6-1; D not resolved. Germline CDR1 MNHNS, CDR2 SASEGT. V dropped 0 bases and J dropped 8 bases, with 5 bases sitting between them. The CDR3 is made up of 12 amino acids. CDR3 nucleotide sequence: TGTGCCAGCAGTGAAGCGAGCTACATTCAGTACTTC. Its translation is CASSEASYIQYF.

The J gene is TRBJ2-7, the V gene TRBV7-3; tentative D call: TRBD2 (6 bases). The ends were cut back, 5 bases at V and 9 bases at J, with 17 bases in the middle. The CDR3 spans 13 residues. CDR1 and CDR2 from the germline V gene are SGHTA and FQGTGA. The CDR3 DNA is TGTGCCAGCAGCCCCCAGGGATCCGGGAGGCAGTACTTC. Translating gives CASSPQGSGRQYF.

This rearrangement joins TRBV11-2 to TRBJ2-3, with D unclear. The V gene lost 5 bases and the J gene lost 6 bases, with 12 bases spanning the gap. This CDR3 has 13 residues. Germline assignment: CDR1 SGHAT and CDR2 FQNNGV. CDR3 protein: CASSPNDGDTQYF. CDR3 DNA sequence: TGTGCCAGCAGCCCGAATGACGGGGATACGCAGTATTTT.

This clone was detected a few times. The chain combines TRBV18 with TRBJ2-5, with 10 bases that match TRBD2. The CDR3 totals 16 residues. J lost 0 bases, V lost 3 bases, and 4 bases had no gene match. The germline CDR1 and CDR2 sequences are KGHSH and LQKENI. The DNA for the CDR3 is TGTGCCAGCTCACCGGCTAGCGGGAGCTACCAAGAGACCCAGTACTTC. Amino acid sequence: CASSPASGSYQETQYF.

This chain connects TRBV7-3 to TRBJ2-1; 10 bases match TRBD2. Germline CDR1 SGHTA, CDR2 FQGTGA. The V segment lost 2 bases and the J segment 6 bases; nucleotides outside the gene matches: 4. This CDR3 has 15 amino acids. CDR3 in amino acids: CASSLVSGRANEQFF. The CDR3, as DNA: TGTGCCAGCAGCTTAGTGAGCGGGAGGGCCAATGAGCAGTTCTTC.

This clone was counted a few times. This chain's CDR3 is CASSQDPSGAHNEQFF. The CDR3 DNA reads TGCGCCAGCAGCCAAGACCCCAGCGGGGCTCACAATGAGCAGTTCTTC. The V gene is TRBV4-1, the J gene TRBJ2-1; TRBD2 aligns across 7 bases. From germline, CDR1 is MGHRA and CDR2 YSYEKL. Trimming removed 0 bases from V and 5 bases from J; junction bases left unmatched: 7. The CDR3 is 16 residues long.

A few counts support this clone. The chain joins TRBV18 to TRBJ2-1, with TRBD2 identical over 7 bases. J lost 8 bases, V lost 3 bases, and 10 bases had no gene match. The CDR3 has 15 residues. Germline lookup yields CDR1 KGHSH and CDR2 LQKENI. For the CDR3, the DNA is TGTGCCAGCTCACCGTATTCGGGGAGGGCCGATGAGCAGTTCTTC. Translated: CASSPYSGRADEQFF.

This clone was observed a handful of times. The rearrangement joins TRBV28 to TRBJ1-2; D perhaps matches TRBD1 (6 bases). Between the trimmed V and J ends, which lost 3 bases and 3 bases, there was a span of 11 bases. Germline CDR1 is MDHEN and CDR2 is SYDVKM. CDR3 size: 14 residues. The CDR3 reads CASSFYRADYGYTF. CDR3 coding DNA: TGTGCCAGCAGTTTCTACAGGGCGGACTATGGCTACACCTTC.

This clone was detected a few times. V is TRBV25-1 and J is TRBJ2-1; 9 nucleotides align to TRBD1. V shed 4 bases and J 7 bases; nucleotides not matched to a gene: 2. The germline CDR1 and CDR2 sequences are MGHDK and SYGVNS. CDR3 length: 13 residues. This CDR3 is CASSGTGVNEQFF. The CDR3 DNA reads as TGTGCCAGCAGTGGGACAGGGGTGAATGAGCAGTTCTTC.

V usage is TRBV27 and J usage is TRBJ2-7; 7 bases align to TRBD2. With V trimmed by 5 bases and J by 6 bases, 13 bases remained unmatched. The length of the CDR3 is 15 residues. Germline CDR1 reads MNHEY; CDR2 reads SMNVEV (reference sequence). The CDR3 reads CASSPLGGGSPEQYF. As DNA, the CDR3 is TGTGCCAGCAGTCCCCTGGGAGGCGGGAGCCCCGAGCAGTACTTC.

A few counts support this clone. CDR3 residues: CASSLVGTGYQETQYF. CDR3 nucleotides: TGTGCCAGCAGCTTAGTAGGGACAGGGTACCAAGAGACCCAGTACTTC. The V and J genes are TRBV7-2 and TRBJ2-5, with TRBD1 matching over 9 bases. CDR3 length equals 16 residues. V gave up 1 base and J gave up 0 bases; unmatched junction bases: 3. CDR1 is SGHTA, CDR2 FQGNSA, per germline.

This clone was seen a few times. The rearrangement uses TRBV29-1 and TRBJ1-4; perhaps TRBD1 as D (6 bases). CDR1 and CDR2 from the germline V gene are SQVTM and ANQGSEA. V was clipped by 7 bases and J by 7 bases, with 16 bases between them. The length of the CDR3 is 13 residues. The CDR3 region is CSAYRAEGEKLFF. DNA for the CDR3: TGCAGCGCTTACAGGGCGGAAGGTGAAAAACTGTTTTTT.

This clone was observed a handful of times. The chain has TRBV11-3 and TRBJ2-1, with D maybe TRBD1 (6 bases). Germline values: CDR1 SGHNT, CDR2 YENEEA. Trimming removed 8 bases at V and 1 base at J, with 12 bases between. The CDR3 spans 14 residues. CDR3 region: CASSGQGSYNEQFF. CDR3 nucleotide sequence: TGTGCCAGCTCGGGGCAGGGGTCCTACAATGAGCAGTTCTTC.

The chain couples TRBV4-2 to TRBJ2-3; 11 bases line up with TRBD2. The V and J ends lost 0 bases and 0 bases, in that order; junction bases with no gene match: 11. CDR3 size: 20 residues. Germline V gene data show CDR1 as LGHNA and CDR2 as YNFKEQ. CDR3 residues: CASSQDRTSGPPKSTDTQYF. The CDR3 DNA reads TGTGCCAGCAGCCAAGATAGGACTAGCGGGCCACCAAAAAGCACAGATACGCAGTATTTT.

This clone was picked up a small number of times. The same CDR3 is also encoded by other DNA sequences in this sample. In nucleotides, the CDR3 is TGTGCCTGGAGGGGTCAGGGAAGCAATCAGCCCCAGCATTTT. Translated: CAWRGQGSNQPQHF. The chain recombines TRBV30 with TRBJ1-5; the D gene is possibly TRBD1 (5 bases). The CDR3 is made up of 14 amino acids. V gave up 3 bases and J gave up 1 base, with 10 bases separating them. CDR1 and CDR2 (germline): GTSNPN, SVGIG (reference sequence).